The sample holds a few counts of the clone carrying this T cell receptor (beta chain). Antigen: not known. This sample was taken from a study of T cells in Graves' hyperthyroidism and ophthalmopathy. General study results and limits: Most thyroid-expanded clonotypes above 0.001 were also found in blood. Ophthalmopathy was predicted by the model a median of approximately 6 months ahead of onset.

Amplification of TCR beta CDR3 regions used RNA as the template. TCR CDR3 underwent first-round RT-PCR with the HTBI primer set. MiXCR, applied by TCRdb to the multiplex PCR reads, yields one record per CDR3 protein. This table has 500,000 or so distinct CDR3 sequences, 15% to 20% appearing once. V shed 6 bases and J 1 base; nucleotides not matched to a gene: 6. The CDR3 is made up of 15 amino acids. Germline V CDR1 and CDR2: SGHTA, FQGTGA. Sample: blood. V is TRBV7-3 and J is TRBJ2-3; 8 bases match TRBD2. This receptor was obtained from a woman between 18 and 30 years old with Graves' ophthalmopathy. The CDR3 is CASRAGGAGTDTQYF. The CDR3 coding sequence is TGTGCCAGCAGGGCCGGGGGGGCGGGCACAGATACGCAGTATTTT. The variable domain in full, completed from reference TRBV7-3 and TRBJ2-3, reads GAGVSQTPSNKVTEKGKYVELRCDPISGHTALYWYRQSLGQGPEFLIYFQGTGAADDSGLPNDRFFAVRPEGSVSTLKIQRTERGDSAVYLCASRAGGAGTDTQYFGPGTRLTVL.